The 30 T cell receptor beta chains below were found in one sample sequenced in a study of T cell responses to AZD1222 COVID-19 vaccine. Method: immunoSEQ multiplex PCR; TCRdb's copy keeps in-frame clones and lacks some. This sample yields about 85,000 clones, of which about nine tenths are seen a single time; 2% to 2.5% belongs to the top ten. This specimen consisted of peripheral blood, obtained on day 0 of AZD1222 vaccination. All receptors come from an adult in good health.

The V and J genes are TRBV27 and TRBJ2-2, with 11 bases identical to TRBD1. CDR1 is MNHEY and CDR2 is SMNVEV in the germline V gene (reference sequence). V trimming: 2 bases; J trimming: 4 bases; junction bases outside the gene matches: 9. The CDR3 loop spans 18 amino acids. CDR3 sequence: CASSLRIVGTGGTGELFF. The CDR3 DNA reads as TGTGCCAGCAGTTTAAGGATTGTCGGGACAGGGGGCACCGGGGAGCTGTTTTTT.

The CDR3, as DNA: TGCGCCAGCAGCCCGGACAGAACAGATACGCAGTATTTT. Translated, it gives CASSPDRTDTQYF. The chain combines TRBV5-1 with TRBJ2-3; possibly TRBD1 for D (6 bases). The CDR3 consists of 13 residues. The V end lost 4 bases, the J end lost 3 bases, and 9 bases lay between the germline ends. From germline, CDR1 is SGHRS and CDR2 YFSETQ.

The chain uses TRBV2 and TRBJ1-1; D unclear. The CDR3 runs 14 residues. The germline V gene encodes CDR1 SNHLY and CDR2 FYNNEI. V lost 6 bases and J lost 1, with 12 bases in between. CDR3 amino acids: CASSEGTSNTEAFF. The CDR3 DNA reads as TGTGCCAGCAGCGAGGGAACTTCGAACACTGAAGCTTTCTTT.

This clone was recorded only once. The chain has TRBV7-2 and TRBJ2-7; TRBD2 matches at 11 bases. CDR3 length: 16 residues. Germline CDR1 is SGHTA and CDR2 is FQGNSA. Trimming removed 5 bases from V and 4 bases from J; junction bases left unmatched: 10. CDR3 sequence (DNA): TGTGCCAGCAGCGAGGGGACCGGGACTAGCGGTTACGAGCAGTACTTC. Amino acids: CASSEGTGTSGYEQYF.

The chain uses TRBV3-1 (or the pseudogene TRBV3-2) and TRBJ1-1; D possibly corresponds to TRBD1 (5 bases). The CDR3 is made up of 13 amino acids. Looked up from germline, CDR1 is LGHDT and CDR2 is YNNKEL (reference sequence). V was cut by 0 bases and J by 10 bases, with 12 bases left in between. The chain's CDR3 is CASSQEAGGGAFF. DNA for the CDR3: TGTGCCAGCAGCCAAGAAGCCGGGGGAGGAGCTTTCTTT.

The chain carries TRBV6-5 and TRBJ2-7, with 11 positions matching TRBD1. The V gene end was trimmed by 7 bases and the J gene end by 6 bases; junction bases not matched to a gene: 5. Germline V lookup: CDR1 MNHEY, CDR2 SVGAGI. The CDR3 spans 13 residues. CDR3 in DNA: TGTGCCAGCAAGGGGACAGGGGGTTCCGAGCAGTACTTC. Translated: CASKGTGGSEQYF.

The rearrangement uses TRBV6-2 or TRBV6-3 and TRBJ1-3; no clear D. The CDR3 sequence is 17 residues long. Germline lookup yields CDR1 MNHEY and CDR2 SVGEGT. Trimming left V 4 bases short and J 2 bases short, with 18 bases between. In DNA, the CDR3 is TGTGCCAGCAGTTTTCTCCCCTCCACCCATCCTGGAAACACCATATATTTT. Protein: CASSFLPSTHPGNTIYF.

V usage is TRBV27 and J usage is TRBJ1-1; no firm D call. This CDR3 is 14 amino acids long. Germline V gene lookup returns CDR1 MNHEY and CDR2 SMNVEV (reference sequence). Trimming took 3 bases from V and 2 from J, leaving 10 bases between them. CDR3 amino acids: CASSFAQDNTEAFF. CDR3 coding DNA: TGTGCCAGCAGTTTTGCCCAGGACAACACTGAAGCTTTCTTT.

CDR3 nucleotides: TGTGCCAGCAGTGACCCTCAGGCTCGGAGCACTGAAGCTTTCTTT. Translation: CASSDPQARSTEAFF. The J gene is TRBJ1-1, the V gene TRBV2, with D unclear. CDR3 length: 15 residues. From germline, CDR1 is SNHLY and CDR2 FYNNEI. V lost 3 bases, J lost 4 bases, and 15 bases lay in between.

In nucleotides, the CDR3 is TGTGCCAGCAGCCCCCTGCAACCCCGCGGAGAGACCTACGAGCAGTACTTC. It codes for CASSPLQPRGETYEQYF. The chain is built from TRBV7-6 and TRBJ2-7, with D hard to call. V was shortened by 5 bases and J by 2 bases, with 22 bases between the two germline ends. Germline CDR1 is SGHVS and CDR2 is FNYEAQ. This CDR3 contains 17 residues.

The V call is TRBV18, the J call TRBJ1-2; 8 bases agree with TRBD1. V lost 3 bases and J lost 4; bases outside the gene matches: 7. Germline values: CDR1 KGHSH, CDR2 LQKENI. CDR3 size: 15 residues. CDR3 bases: TGTGCCAGCTCACCGTCTTCGACAGGGGTCTATGGCTACACCTTC. It translates to CASSPSSTGVYGYTF. The whole variable domain, remainder taken from reference TRBV18 and TRBJ1-2, is NAGVMQNPRHLVRRRGQEARLRCSPMKGHSHVYWYRQLPEEGLKFMVYLQKENIIDESGMPKERFSAEFPKEGPSILRIQQVVRGDSAAYFCASSPSSTGVYGYTFGSGTRLTVV.

J is TRBJ2-7 and V is TRBV6-2 or TRBV6-3, with D unclear. The CDR3 contains 14 residues. CDR1 MNHEY and CDR2 SVGEGT come from the germline V gene. V was trimmed by 0 bases and J by 3 bases, leaving 9 bases between them. CDR3 nucleotide sequence: TGTGCCAGCAGTTACTCGGGCCTAAACTACGAGCAGTACTTC. This sequence encodes CASSYSGLNYEQYF.

The rearrangement joins TRBV28 to TRBJ1-6; TRBD1 aligns across 8 bases. Germline V CDR1 and CDR2: MDHEN, SYDVKM. J gave up 12 bases and V 6 bases, and 10 bases lay outside the gene matches. The CDR3 totals 14 residues. The CDR3 here is CASSLGTGPRPLHF. CDR3 coding DNA: TGTGCCAGCAGCCTAGGGACAGGCCCACGACCCCTCCACTTT.

This chain connects TRBV12-5 to TRBJ2-2, with 12 bases that match TRBD1. With V trimmed by 4 bases and J by 7 bases, 7 bases remained unmatched. The CDR3 consists of 16 residues. Germline V CDR1 and CDR2: LGHNT, FRNRAP. The CDR3 spells CASGSPGTGGIGELFF. The CDR3 DNA reads as TGTGCTAGTGGTTCCCCCGGGACAGGGGGCATCGGGGAGCTGTTTTTT.

V usage is TRBV6-2 or TRBV6-3 and J usage is TRBJ2-2; 9 bases line up with TRBD2. The CDR3 has 14 residues. Per germline, CDR1 MNHEY and CDR2 SVGEGT. V was clipped by 6 bases and J by 7 bases; unmatched bases: 6. CDR3 amino acids: CASSPGLAIGELFF. CDR3 DNA: TGTGCCAGCAGCCCCGGACTAGCGATCGGGGAGCTGTTTTTT.

The chain is built from TRBV6-1 and TRBJ1-1; D gene uncertain. The V gene's germline CDR1 is MNHNS and CDR2 SASEGT. With 1 base removed from V and 1 base from J, the gap between germline ends came to 7 bases. The CDR3 runs 14 residues. The CDR3 bases are TGTGCCAGCAGTGAAGGGGGAGGGAACACTGAAGCTTTCTTT. The encoded protein is CASSEGGGNTEAFF.

The J gene is TRBJ1-6, the V gene TRBV7-2, with D perhaps matching TRBD1 (6 bases). V lost 5 bases, J lost 10 bases, and 18 bases lay in between. CDR1 is SGHTA and CDR2 is FQGNSA in the germline V gene. This CDR3 has 15 residues. CDR3 loop: CASSPEAGEYSPLHF. For the CDR3, the DNA is TGTGCCAGCAGCCCAGAGGCAGGGGAATACTCACCCCTCCACTTT.

J is TRBJ2-2 and V is TRBV7-2, with 7 bases matching TRBD1. CDR1 is SGHTA, CDR2 FQGNSA, per germline. This CDR3 is built from 15 residues. V lost 4 bases to trimming and J lost 7 bases; unmatched junction nucleotides: 9. CDR3 region: CASSSRQGSSGELFF. The CDR3 DNA sequence: TGTGCCAGCAGCTCTCGACAGGGTAGTAGCGGGGAGCTGTTTTTT. Complete variable domain (other parts from reference TRBV7-2 and TRBJ2-2): GAGVSQSPSNKVTEKGKDVELRCDPISGHTALYWYRQSLGQGLEFLIYFQGNSAPDKSGLPSDRFSAERTGGSVSTLTIQRTQQEDSAVYLCASSSRQGSSGELFFGEGSRLTVL.

The chain carries TRBV19 and TRBJ2-7; 9 positions match TRBD1. The germline gives CDR1 LNHDA, CDR2 SQIVND (reference sequence). This CDR3 region has 13 residues. J lost 4 bases, V lost 7 bases, and 5 bases had no gene match. CDR3 amino acids: CASMRQGGYEQYF. Here the CDR3 DNA reads TGTGCCAGTATGCGACAGGGGGGATACGAGCAGTACTTC.

This chain links TRBV30 with TRBJ1-5; tentative D call: TRBD1 (6 bases). Germline V lookup: CDR1 GTSNPN, CDR2 SVGIG (reference sequence). Trimming removed 4 bases from V and 2 bases from J, with 9 bases in between. The CDR3 length is 13 residues. CDR3 bases: TGTGCCTGGAAACAGGGCGGCAATCAGCCCCAGCATTTT. Amino acid sequence: CAWKQGGNQPQHF.

The chain uses TRBV10-3 and TRBJ1-1; D is possibly TRBD1 (5 bases). Germline lookup yields CDR1 ENHRY and CDR2 SYGVKD. Deletions cut 7 bases from V and 11 bases from J, with 17 bases between. This CDR3 region has 12 residues. The CDR3, as DNA: TGTGCCATCACCGATGGGAGTTGGGGGGCTTTCTTT. This codes for CAITDGSWGAFF.

This chain connects TRBV7-8 to TRBJ2-7; D possibly corresponds to TRBD2 (6 bases). Germline V CDR1 and CDR2: SGHVS, FQNEAQ. This CDR3 contains 16 residues. Trimming shortened V by 1 base and J by 0 bases, and 13 bases separated the two germline ends. CDR3 coding DNA: TGTGCCAGCAGCTTAGGGTCCGGGAGCCTCTCCTACGAGCAGTACTTC. It yields the protein CASSLGSGSLSYEQYF.

The chain recombines TRBV5-4 with TRBJ1-1, with a possible D match to TRBD1 (6 bases). Germline CDR1 and CDR2: SGHNT and YYREEE (reference sequence). Trimming cost V 7 bases and J 4 bases, with 17 bases left between them. The CDR3 loop spans 14 amino acids. CDR3 sequence: CASGSRGSGTEAFF. The CDR3, as DNA: TGTGCCAGCGGGAGCAGGGGCTCAGGCACTGAAGCTTTCTTT.

This chain uses TRBV19 with TRBJ1-2; D remains ambiguous. The germline CDR1 and CDR2 sequences are LNHDA and SQIVND (reference sequence). This CDR3 has 16 residues. V lost 5 bases to trimming and J lost 4 bases, with 20 bases between them. The CDR3 here is CASSADQPGEGYGYTF. CDR3 coding DNA: TGTGCCAGTAGTGCCGACCAGCCCGGGGAGGGCTATGGCTACACCTTC.

The V gene is TRBV5-5, the J gene TRBJ2-7; TRBD1 is a possible D gene (6 bases). V dropped 4 bases and J dropped 0 bases, with 14 bases sitting between them. Germline V gene sequence: CDR1 SGHKS, CDR2 YYEKEE (reference sequence). The CDR3 totals 15 residues. CDR3 protein: CASSPATGSSYEQYF. CDR3 in DNA: TGTGCCAGCAGCCCGGCGACAGGTAGCTCCTACGAGCAGTACTTC.

The chain combines TRBV27 with TRBJ2-7; 8 bases align to TRBD2. The CDR3 is 13 residues long. Germline loops: CDR1 MNHEY, CDR2 SMNVEV (reference sequence). Trimming cost V 7 bases and J 5 bases; bases outside gene matches: 7. The CDR3 sequence is CASKAGGGNEQYF. CDR3 DNA: TGTGCCAGCAAGGCGGGGGGAGGCAACGAGCAGTACTTC.

The chain couples TRBV28 to TRBJ1-2; TRBD1 aligns across 8 bases. Per germline, CDR1 MDHEN and CDR2 SYDVKM. The CDR3 covers 14 residues. Trimming removed 7 bases from V and 2 bases from J; junction bases left unmatched: 6. This chain's CDR3 is CASTLQGVNYGYTF. The CDR3 nucleotides are TGTGCCAGCACCTTACAGGGGGTAAACTATGGCTACACCTTC.

This clone was seen only once. The chain recombines TRBV6-5 with TRBJ1-1, with a possible D match to TRBD1 (6 bases). The V end was cut by 4 bases, the J end by 5 bases, with 14 bases between. The CDR3 has 14 residues. Germline CDR1 is MNHEY and CDR2 is SVGAGI. The CDR3 protein is CASSFGRGGTEAFF. The DNA of the CDR3 is TGTGCCAGCAGTTTTGGCCGAGGGGGGACTGAAGCTTTCTTT.

V and J are TRBV6-1 and TRBJ1-2; D perhaps matches TRBD1 (5 bases). Trimming left V 2 bases short and J 4 bases short, with 11 bases between. The CDR3 has 14 amino acids. The germline V gene has CDR1 MNHNS and CDR2 SASEGT. This CDR3 is CASSELDTSYGYTF. The DNA for the CDR3 is TGTGCCAGCAGTGAATTGGACACCTCCTATGGCTACACCTTC.

V is TRBV18 and J is TRBJ2-5, with D possibly matching TRBD1 (6 bases). V was trimmed by 4 bases and J by 3 bases, leaving 12 bases between them. Per the germline V gene, CDR1 is KGHSH and CDR2 is LQKENI. The CDR3 is 14 residues long. DNA for the CDR3: TGTGCCAGCTCACTAGCTGGGGGCGAAGAGACCCAGTACTTC. Translating it yields CASSLAGGEETQYF.